This T cell receptor (beta chain) is drawn from a study of shared clonotypes between healthy human individuals. Study-level points and caveats: Sampling involved blood alone; tissue repertoires likely differ.

The V end was cut by 1 base, the J end by 4 bases, with 13 bases between. The CDR3 has 16 residues. Looked up from germline, CDR1 is MNHEY and CDR2 is SMNVEV (reference sequence). Donors, without exception, were Caucasian adults residing in Nashville, Tennessee. This clone has a single count. Its antigen is undetermined. Unsorted PBMCs provided DNA that was sequenced on ten immunoSEQ deep assay plates. The table came from immunoSEQ multiplex PCR; TCRdb's copy has only in-frame clones and leaves some out. The sample includes some 490,000 clones, almost 80% of them seen just once. The gene calls are TRBV27 and TRBJ2-2; weak D call: TRBD2 (7 bases). The sequenced sample consisted of PBMCs. This receptor was identified in a woman aged 40-49 years in good health. Some clones in this sample may be carry-over from other donors' samples. CDR3 in DNA: TGTGCCAGCAGTTTATACTTCGGGGGGCGCACCGGGGAGCTGTTTTTT. Translating it yields CASSLYFGGRTGELFF.